Below are 15 T cell receptor beta chains sequenced from a single sample in a study of blood T cell repertoires in COVID-19. The protocol was immunoSEQ multiplex PCR, while the TCRdb copy is restricted to in-frame clones and leaves out a portion. The data show about 99,000 clones, roughly 80% seen once. Sequenced sample: peripheral blood. All receptors derive from an elderly woman with active or convalescent COVID-19.

This chain uses TRBV2 with TRBJ2-5, with 9 bases that match TRBD2. The CDR3 has 17 residues. Trimming cost V 3 bases and J 1 base; bases outside gene matches: 9. From germline, CDR1 is SNHLY and CDR2 FYNNEI. CDR3 amino acids: CASSELASGAPQETQYF. CDR3 in DNA: TGTGCCAGCAGTGAGTTGGCTAGCGGGGCTCCCCAAGAGACCCAGTACTTC.

The chain uses TRBV10-3 and TRBJ1-6; 8 nucleotides align to TRBD1. The V and J ends lost 0 bases and 7 bases, in that order; junction bases with no gene match: 8. CDR1 is ENHRY and CDR2 is SYGVKD in the germline V gene. The CDR3 sequence is 17 residues long. CDR3 sequence: CAISESTGARPNSPLHF. The DNA of the CDR3 is TGTGCCATCAGTGAGTCGACAGGGGCTCGACCAAATTCACCCCTCCACTTT.

The chain carries TRBV13 and TRBJ2-3; D unclear. The CDR3 extends over 14 amino acids. In germline, CDR1 is PRHDT, CDR2 FYEKMQ (reference sequence). With 2 bases removed from V and 0 bases from J, the gap between germline ends came to 6 bases. In DNA form, the CDR3 reads TGTGCCAGCAGCTTACGAGGCAGCACAGATACGCAGTATTTT. Translating gives CASSLRGSTDTQYF.

The rearrangement joins TRBV7-3 to TRBJ1-1; D may be TRBD1 (6 bases). The CDR3 is 13 amino acids. The V gene lost 2 bases and the J gene lost 7 bases, with 11 bases spanning the gap. Germline-derived CDR1 and CDR2 are SGHTA and FQGTGA. This CDR3 is CASSLRQDGEAFF. The CDR3 bases are TGTGCCAGCAGCTTACGACAGGACGGTGAAGCTTTCTTT.

The chain recombines TRBV18 with TRBJ1-4; D unclear. The germline gives CDR1 KGHSH, CDR2 LQKENI. The CDR3 sequence is 15 residues long. V lost 6 bases to trimming and J lost 0 bases, with 11 bases between them. As DNA, the CDR3 is TGTGCCAGCTCTCGTCTTATCGCAACTAATGAAAAACTGTTTTTT. This sequence encodes CASSRLIATNEKLFF.

The chain uses TRBV2 and TRBJ1-5, with D unclear. The V end lost 4 bases, the J end lost 7 bases, and 20 bases lay between the germline ends. In germline, CDR1 is SNHLY, CDR2 FYNNEI. The CDR3 has 16 amino acids. The CDR3 DNA follows: TGTGCCAGCAGTGTGAGTGCGGCAGCGCCTACCCAGCCCCAGCATTTT. It is translated as CASSVSAAAPTQPQHF.

The chain uses TRBV12-3 or TRBV12-4 and TRBJ1-1; no reliable D call. V dropped 5 bases and J dropped 8 bases, with 15 bases sitting between them. The CDR3 extends over 13 amino acids. CDR3 nucleotides: TGTGCCAGCAGTCCAGACTCGAGGCCCGAAGCTTTCTTT. It encodes CASSPDSRPEAFF.

The gene calls are TRBV6-2 or TRBV6-3 and TRBJ2-4, with 7 bases matching TRBD2. The J segment lost 2 bases and the V segment lost 6 bases, leaving 7 bases of the junction unmatched. The CDR3 has 15 amino acids. Germline loops: CDR1 MNHEY, CDR2 SVGEGT. Here the CDR3 DNA reads TGTGCCAGCAGCACCGGACTAGTTCCCAAAAACATTCAGTACTTC. Its translation is CASSTGLVPKNIQYF.

The chain is built from TRBV5-1 and TRBJ1-1; a weak D match, TRBD1 (5 bases). Per the germline V gene, CDR1 is SGHRS and CDR2 is YFSETQ. V lost 0 bases and J lost 3, with 9 bases in between. The length of the CDR3 is 14 residues. CDR3 DNA sequence: TGCGCCAGCAGCTTGGCCGGGGGAGACACTGAAGCTTTCTTT. Its translation: CASSLAGGDTEAFF.

The chain links TRBV7-2 to TRBJ2-3; possibly TRBD1 for D (5 bases). V shed 1 base and J shed 2 bases, with 7 bases lying between them. In germline, CDR1 is SGHTA, CDR2 FQGNSA. The CDR3 consists of 14 residues. The CDR3 bases are TGTGCCAGCAGCTTAGACAGGATCACAGATACGCAGTATTTT. This sequence encodes CASSLDRITDTQYF.

This clone was counted a single time. This chain joins TRBV5-4 and TRBJ1-2; unclear D gene. The CDR3 has 15 amino acids. V lost 1 base and J 3 bases, leaving 13 bases between the germline ends. Germline lookup yields CDR1 SGHNT and CDR2 YYREEE (reference sequence). The CDR3 region has the DNA TGTGCCAGCAGCTTGAGGCTTCCCGGGGACTATGGCTACACCTTC. Its protein product is CASSLRLPGDYGYTF.

The rearrangement uses TRBV5-1 and TRBJ1-4; D remains ambiguous. Germline CDR1 is SGHRS and CDR2 is YFSETQ. V dropped 0 bases and J dropped 0 bases, with 12 bases sitting between them. The CDR3 spans 17 residues. CDR3 region: CASSLGRSRATNEKLFF. CDR3 nucleotides: TGCGCCAGCAGCTTGGGGAGGAGCCGCGCAACTAATGAAAAACTGTTTTTT.

This chain uses TRBV30 with TRBJ2-4; tentative D call: TRBD1 (6 bases). V lost 0 bases, J lost 6 bases, and 12 bases lay in between. Germline-derived CDR1 and CDR2 are GTSNPN and SVGIG (reference sequence). This CDR3 is built from 14 residues. CDR3 region: CAWSVDRSANIQYF. In DNA form, the CDR3 reads TGTGCCTGGAGTGTAGACAGGTCCGCAAACATTCAGTACTTC.

The V and J genes are TRBV5-4 and TRBJ2-3; 8 bases match TRBD2. In germline, CDR1 is SGHNT, CDR2 YYREEE (reference sequence). J lost 6 bases, V lost 4 bases, and 7 bases had no gene match. This CDR3 is built from 14 residues. The CDR3 protein is CASSRGGERDTQYF. In DNA, the CDR3 is TGTGCCAGCAGCCGGGGGGGGGAACGGGATACGCAGTATTTT.

CDR3 in amino acids: CASTNAPGQGTDTQYF. Written as DNA, the CDR3 is TGTGCCAGCACTAATGCGCCGGGACAGGGGACAGATACGCAGTATTTT. The chain recombines TRBV28 with TRBJ2-3; 10 nucleotides align to TRBD1. V lost 7 bases and J lost 3; bases outside the gene matches: 10. Germline CDR1 is MDHEN and CDR2 is SYDVKM. This CDR3 has 16 amino acids.